This T cell receptor (beta chain) was found in a study of shared clonotypes between healthy human individuals. This table comes from immunoSEQ multiplex PCR, and its TCRdb copy is limited to in-frame clones, with some not included. This repertoire shows approximately 500,000 clones, 90% to 96% found once; its top ten account for under 0.06%. Concerning this clone itself: Its antigen is unknown.

Study observations and caveats: Inspection by rarefaction showed sorted-subset sequencing to be incomplete despite large depth.

V lost 2 bases, J lost 4 bases, and 7 bases stayed unmatched. The CDR3 has 17 amino acids. Per the germline V gene, CDR1 is LNHNV and CDR2 is YYDKDF (reference sequence). The specimen was naive CD4+ T cells sorted from blood. Documented subset: CD45RA+ positively selected. This receptor was obtained from a woman aged 25 to 39 in good health. The chain recombines TRBV15 with TRBJ2-2, with 10 bases identical to TRBD2. CDR3 protein: CATSRRPLAGATGELFF. CDR3 nucleotide sequence: TGTGCCACCAGCAGACGTCCTCTAGCGGGGGCCACCGGGGAGCTGTTTTTT.